The rows below give T cell receptor beta chains drawn from one sample of a study of neurological immune-mediated disorders. MiXCR, run by TCRdb on the 5' RACE reads, gives a single entry per CDR3 protein. In the table there are roughly 50,000 distinct CDR3 sequences, roughly a quarter of which are singletons. Sequencing used PBMCs. Every receptor here comes from a woman aged 70-85 years in good health. The CDR3 runs from the conserved cysteine through the conserved F or W. Each record gives: D gene, J gene, clone size, V gene, CDR3 DNA, CDR3 protein. The D gene is left open where the match is weak. The size field is filled for only some rows; it gives once, few, many or a size class.

d_gene: -; j_gene: TRBJ1-1; abundance: many; v_gene: TRBV6-2/TRBV6-3; CDR3nt: TGTGCCAGCAGTTACGTAGGTGCGAACACTGAAGCTTTCTTT; CDR3aa: CASSYVGANTEAFF
d_gene: -; j_gene: TRBJ1-6; abundance: -; v_gene: TRBV2; CDR3nt: TGTGCCAGCAGTGACAGGGGAGATTCACCCCTCCACTTT; CDR3aa: CASSDRGDSPLHF
d_gene: -; j_gene: TRBJ1-2; abundance: many; v_gene: TRBV5-1; CDR3nt: TGCGCCAGCAGCGTAAACACTAACTATGGCTACACCTTC; CDR3aa: CASSVNTNYGYTF
d_gene: -; j_gene: TRBJ2-5; abundance: many; v_gene: TRBV20-1; CDR3nt: TGCAGTGCTAGCCCAGGACTGCCGTCGGAGACCCAGTACTTC; CDR3aa: CSASPGLPSETQYF
d_gene: TRBD1; j_gene: TRBJ2-7; abundance: few; v_gene: TRBV6-2/TRBV6-3; CDR3nt: TGTGCCAGCAGTTACTCGGACAGGGGCGAGCAGTACTTC; CDR3aa: CASSYSDRGEQYF
d_gene: -; j_gene: TRBJ1-2; abundance: many; v_gene: TRBV5-5; CDR3nt: TGTGCCAGCAGCCTCGACATCCGTTCTAACTATGGCTACACCTTC; CDR3aa: CASSLDIRSNYGYTF
d_gene: TRBD1; j_gene: TRBJ1-4; abundance: many; v_gene: TRBV4-1; CDR3nt: TGCGCCAGCAGCCAAGGAGTGACAGGGGGGAGAGCTAATGAAAAACTGTTTTTT; CDR3aa: CASSQGVTGGRANEKLFF
d_gene: TRBD2; j_gene: TRBJ2-1; abundance: many; v_gene: TRBV20-1; CDR3nt: TGCAGTGCTATCCTAGCGGGAATAGGTGAGCAGTTCTTC; CDR3aa: CSAILAGIGEQFF
d_gene: TRBD2; j_gene: TRBJ2-1; abundance: -; v_gene: TRBV20-1; CDR3nt: TGCAGTGCTCAGCGAGCGGGGACCGGGGACAATGAGCAGTTCTTC; CDR3aa: CSAQRAGTGDNEQFF
d_gene: -; j_gene: TRBJ2-5; abundance: many; v_gene: TRBV3-1; CDR3nt: TGTGCCAGCAGCCAAGATGGCGAGACCCAGTACTTC; CDR3aa: CASSQDGETQYF
d_gene: TRBD1; j_gene: TRBJ1-5; abundance: -; v_gene: TRBV12-3/TRBV12-4; CDR3nt: TGTGCCAGCAGTTTACGCGACAGGGGAGATCAGCCCCAGCATTTT; CDR3aa: CASSLRDRGDQPQHF
d_gene: TRBD2; j_gene: TRBJ2-1; abundance: many; v_gene: TRBV19; CDR3nt: TGTGCCAGTAGTATAGGAACTAGCGCCTACAATGAGCAGTTCTTC; CDR3aa: CASSIGTSAYNEQFF
d_gene: -; j_gene: TRBJ1-4; abundance: once; v_gene: TRBV5-7; CDR3nt: TGTGCCAGCAGCTTGGTGCAGTTCCCATGGGGAAATGAAAAACTGTTTTTT; CDR3aa: CASSLVQFPWGNEKLFF
d_gene: TRBD2; j_gene: TRBJ2-3; abundance: many; v_gene: TRBV28; CDR3nt: TGTGCCAGCGGCCTCAGCCGGGGGGGCACAGATACGCAGTATTTT; CDR3aa: CASGLSRGGTDTQYF
d_gene: -; j_gene: TRBJ2-7; abundance: -; v_gene: TRBV10-3; CDR3nt: TGTGCCATCAGTGAGGACGGCTACGAGCAGTACTTC; CDR3aa: CAISEDGYEQYF
d_gene: -; j_gene: TRBJ2-1; abundance: -; v_gene: TRBV7-9; CDR3nt: TGTGCCAGCAGCCCAGGGGGGTTATACTCCTACAATGAGCAGTTCTTC; CDR3aa: CASSPGGLYSYNEQFF
d_gene: TRBD2; j_gene: TRBJ2-1; abundance: -; v_gene: TRBV5-5; CDR3nt: TGTGCCAGCAGCCTGGGACTAGCGGGGGTGAGCTCCTACAATGAGCAGTTCTTC; CDR3aa: CASSLGLAGVSSYNEQFF
d_gene: TRBD2; j_gene: TRBJ2-3; abundance: many; v_gene: TRBV4-3; CDR3nt: TGCGCCAGCAGTCTTAGCGGGAGGGACACAGATACGCAGTATTTT; CDR3aa: CASSLSGRDTDTQYF
d_gene: TRBD1; j_gene: TRBJ2-7; abundance: -; v_gene: TRBV7-9; CDR3nt: TGTGCCAGCAGCTTAGAGGGGGACAGCTACGAGCAGTACTTC; CDR3aa: CASSLEGDSYEQYF
d_gene: -; j_gene: TRBJ1-1; abundance: -; v_gene: TRBV6-1; CDR3nt: TGTGCCAGCAGTGTTCACTACAGGGAGGGATGGACTGAAGCTTTCTTT; CDR3aa: CASSVHYREGWTEAFF